Below, 18 T cell receptor beta chains from the same sample are listed, as sequenced in a study of T cell responses to AZD1222 COVID-19 vaccine. Measured with immunoSEQ multiplex PCR; TCRdb has only the in-frame clones, and not every one. The sample consists of more than 60,000 clones, about nine tenths of them appearing once. The sample consisted of peripheral blood, taken 28 days after the second AZD1222 dose. The source of these receptors is an adult who received the AZD1222 COVID-19 vaccine.

The J gene is TRBJ2-3, the V gene TRBV28, with D possibly being TRBD1 (6 bases). The V gene lost 5 bases and the J gene lost 1 base, with 13 bases spanning the gap. This CDR3 contains 15 residues. In germline, CDR1 is MDHEN, CDR2 SYDVKM. CDR3 nucleotides: TGTGCCAGCAGTCCTTACAGGGCACGCACAGATACGCAGTATTTT. It translates to CASSPYRARTDTQYF.

This clone was detected once. The chain employs TRBV6-2 or TRBV6-3 and TRBJ1-1, with TRBD1 identical over 9 bases. V lost 2 bases to trimming and J lost 6 bases; unmatched junction nucleotides: 4. The CDR3 runs to 14 residues. Germline V CDR1 and CDR2: MNHEY, SVGEGT. CDR3: CASSYDRGSAEAFF. The CDR3 DNA is TGTGCCAGCAGTTACGACAGGGGGTCGGCTGAAGCTTTCTTT.

The chain joins TRBV5-5 to TRBJ1-2; TRBD1 is a possible D gene (5 bases). Germline assignment: CDR1 SGHKS and CDR2 YYEKEE (reference sequence). This CDR3 region has 14 residues. V was trimmed by 4 bases and J by 4 bases, leaving 14 bases between them. The CDR3 loop is CASSRDGGSYGYTF. CDR3 nucleotide sequence: TGTGCCAGCAGCCGAGATGGGGGTAGCTATGGCTACACCTTC.

V is TRBV30 and J is TRBJ2-3, with 9 bases fitting TRBD2. The germline V gene has CDR1 GTSNPN and CDR2 SVGIG (reference sequence). J was trimmed by 5 bases and V by 2 bases; bases with no gene match: 14. CDR3 length: 17 residues. The CDR3 here is CAWSPLAAGGHVDTQYF. Written as DNA, the CDR3 is TGTGCCTGGAGTCCTTTGGCAGCGGGGGGCCATGTAGATACGCAGTATTTT.

The chain links TRBV19 to TRBJ1-5; weak D call: TRBD1 (6 bases). The CDR3 length is 14 residues. The V and J ends lost 8 bases and 3 bases respectively, with 14 bases between them. Germline CDR1 LNHDA, CDR2 SQIVND (reference sequence). The CDR3 nucleotides read TGTGCCAGTGCTAACAGGGACATCAATCAGCCCCAGCATTTT. Its translation is CASANRDINQPQHF.

The V and J genes are TRBV15 and TRBJ2-7, with 7 nucleotides matching TRBD1. V shed 1 base and J 8 bases; nucleotides not matched to a gene: 8. Germline-derived CDR1 and CDR2 are LNHNV and YYDKDF (reference sequence). The CDR3 sequence is 14 residues long. CDR3 DNA: TGTGCCACCAGCAGAGGCTCCACAGGGGACCAGCAGTACTTC. Its protein product is CATSRGSTGDQQYF.

This chain links TRBV11-2 with TRBJ1-2; 8 positions match TRBD1. Germline V gene data show CDR1 as SGHAT and CDR2 as FQNNGV. The CDR3 sequence is 15 residues long. With V trimmed by 5 bases and J by 6 bases, 11 bases remained unmatched. The CDR3 coding sequence is TGTGCCAGCAGCCCATTGTCAGGGGGCGGGGATGGCTACACCTTC. As protein: CASSPLSGGGDGYTF.

V is TRBV7-2 and J is TRBJ1-2; the match to TRBD1 covers 8 bases. CDR1 is SGHTA and CDR2 is FQGNSA in the germline V gene. Trimming took 1 base from V and 7 from J; bases not matched to a gene: 8. The CDR3 has 15 amino acids. This CDR3 is CASSLGSTGAGGYTF. The CDR3 nucleotides read TGTGCCAGCAGCTTAGGATCGACAGGGGCGGGTGGCTACACCTTC.

Written as DNA, the CDR3 is TGCGCCAGCAGTGAGTCATCCGGGAATCATGTCTACGAGCAGTACTTC. Residues: CASSESSGNHVYEQYF. The J gene is TRBJ2-7, the V gene TRBV10-1, with D perhaps matching TRBD2 (5 bases). V was pared by 0 bases and J by 3 bases, with 15 bases between. The CDR3 has 16 amino acids. Germline CDR1 reads WNHNN; CDR2 reads SYGVQD (reference sequence).

In DNA form, the CDR3 reads TGTGCCTGGAGGGGGAAGGGACACATCACAGATACGCAGTATTTT. As protein: CAWRGKGHITDTQYF. J is TRBJ2-3 and V is TRBV30, with a tentative D call TRBD1 (6 bases). Germline lookup yields CDR1 GTSNPN and CDR2 SVGIG (reference sequence). V lost 3 bases and J 2 bases, leaving 15 bases between the germline ends. The CDR3 consists of 15 residues.

This clone appeared a single time. The V call is TRBV25-1, the J call TRBJ2-7; 7 bases line up with TRBD1. The CDR3 is made up of 17 amino acids. CDR1 is MGHDK, CDR2 SYGVNS, per germline. V lost 3 bases to trimming and J lost 0 bases; unmatched junction nucleotides: 11. The CDR3 DNA reads as TGTGCCAGCAGTGACTGGAACGGACAGGATAACTCCTACGAGCAGTACTTC. Protein product: CASSDWNGQDNSYEQYF.

Relative to its sample, this clone is medium-sized. This chain uses TRBV6-2 or TRBV6-3 with TRBJ2-3, with D uncertain. V was trimmed by 2 bases and J by 5 bases, leaving 11 bases between them. Looked up from germline, CDR1 is MNHEY and CDR2 is SVGEGT. This CDR3 is built from 14 residues. CDR3 coding DNA: TGTGCCAGCAGTTACCCGTCTAGAGGAGATACGCAGTATTTT. It specifies CASSYPSRGDTQYF.

The genes are TRBV30 and TRBJ2-7, with 8 bases lining up with TRBD1. Trimming took 2 bases from V and 3 from J; bases not matched to a gene: 6. The germline CDR1 and CDR2 sequences are GTSNPN and SVGIG (reference sequence). This CDR3 is built from 14 residues. CDR3 DNA: TGTGCCTGGAGTAGGACAGGGAGTGGCTACGAGCAGTACTTC. Residues: CAWSRTGSGYEQYF.

The genes are TRBV5-1 and TRBJ2-2, with D uncertain. V lost 0 bases and J 4 bases, leaving 13 bases between the germline ends. Germline lookup yields CDR1 SGHRS and CDR2 YFSETQ. The CDR3 is 16 residues long. The CDR3 coding sequence is TGCGCCAGCAGCTTGGGACCAGGCCTGGGCACCGGGGAGCTGTTTTTT. Protein: CASSLGPGLGTGELFF. Complete variable domain (other parts from reference TRBV5-1 and TRBJ2-2): KAGVTQTPRYLIKTRGQQVTLSCSPISGHRSVSWYQQTPGQGLQFLFEYFSETQRNKGNFPGRFSGRQFSNSRSEMNVSTLELGDSALYLCASSLGPGLGTGELFFGEGSRLTVL.

The V and J genes are TRBV19 and TRBJ1-2, with a tentative D call TRBD1 (5 bases). This CDR3 region has 14 residues. Trimming cost V 5 bases and J 0 bases, with 10 bases left between them. Germline V gene lookup returns CDR1 LNHDA and CDR2 SQIVND (reference sequence). Here the CDR3 DNA reads TGTGCCAGTAGTCTGACAGTATCTAACTATGGCTACACCTTC. Translation gives CASSLTVSNYGYTF.

V and J are TRBV5-4 and TRBJ2-2; D gene unclear. Per germline, CDR1 SGHNT and CDR2 YYREEE (reference sequence). The CDR3 sequence is 14 residues long. V lost 6 bases to trimming and J lost 7 bases, with 16 bases between them. Written as DNA, the CDR3 is TGTGCCAGCAACCCAGGTGGGATGGACGGGGAGCTGTTTTTT. Encoded protein: CASNPGGMDGELFF.

V usage is TRBV19 and J usage is TRBJ1-1; D is uncertain. Germline assignment: CDR1 LNHDA and CDR2 SQIVND (reference sequence). The ends were cut back, 1 base at V and 1 base at J, with 4 bases in the middle. The CDR3 is made up of 13 amino acids. The CDR3 loop reads CASSIGRNTEAFF. The CDR3 region has the DNA TGTGCCAGTAGTATAGGGCGGAACACTGAAGCTTTCTTT.

This sequence joins TRBV9 and TRBJ2-7; 11 bases map to TRBD1. The J segment lost 2 bases and the V segment lost 0 bases, leaving 4 bases of the junction unmatched. The CDR3 has 16 amino acids. Germline loops: CDR1 SGDLS, CDR2 YYNGEE. The CDR3 nucleotides are TGTGCCAGCAGCGTAGGGGGACAGGGGGTAGCCTACGAGCAGTACTTC. Its translation is CASSVGGQGVAYEQYF.